This T cell receptor (beta chain) was identified in a study of blood T cells in healthy people across ages. The use of a sample-barcoded 5' primer and a J-beta primer mix characterized a second PCR of about 7 to 12 cycles. TCRdb re-analysed the 5' RACE reads in MiXCR, keeping a single row per CDR3 protein. This table has roughly 800,000 distinct CDR3 sequences, roughly 50% appearing once. The sample, 7.5 to 10 milliliters of peripheral blood, was drawn from each donor. V lost 7 bases and J lost 2, with 16 bases in between. There are 14 residues in the CDR3. Germline CDR1 and CDR2: SQVTM and ANQGSEA. The chain employs TRBV29-1 and TRBJ2-3; possible D gene TRBD2, 5 bases. This sequence was found in an older man in good health. The sequenced sample was blood. The CDR3 reads CSGGRAGFTDTQYF. The DNA for the CDR3 is TGCAGCGGTGGACGGGCGGGTTTCACAGATACGCAGTATTTT.